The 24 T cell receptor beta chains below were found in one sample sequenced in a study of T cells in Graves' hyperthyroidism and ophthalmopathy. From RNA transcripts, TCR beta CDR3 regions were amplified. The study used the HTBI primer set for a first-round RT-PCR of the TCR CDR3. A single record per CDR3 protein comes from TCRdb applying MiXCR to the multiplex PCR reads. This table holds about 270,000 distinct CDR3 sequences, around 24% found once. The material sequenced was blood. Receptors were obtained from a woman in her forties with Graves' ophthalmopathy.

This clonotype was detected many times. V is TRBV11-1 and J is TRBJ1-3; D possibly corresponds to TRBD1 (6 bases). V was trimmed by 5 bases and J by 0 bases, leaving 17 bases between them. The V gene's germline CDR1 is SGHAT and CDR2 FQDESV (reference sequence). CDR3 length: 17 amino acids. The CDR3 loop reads CASSRRGTPLSGNTIYF. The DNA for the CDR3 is TGTGCCAGCAGCCGCCGTGGGACACCCCTCTCTGGAAACACCATATATTTT.

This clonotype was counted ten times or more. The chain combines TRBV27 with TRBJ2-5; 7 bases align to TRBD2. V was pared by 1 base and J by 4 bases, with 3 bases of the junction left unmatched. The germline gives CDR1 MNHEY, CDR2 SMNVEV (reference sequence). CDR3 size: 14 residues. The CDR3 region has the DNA TGTGCCAGCAGTTTATTCGCTAGCGGAGAGACCCAGTACTTC. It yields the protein CASSLFASGETQYF.

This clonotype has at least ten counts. CDR3 bases: TGTGCCAGCAGCTTAGGGTCAGGGGCAAACACTGAAGCTTTCTTT. Encoded protein: CASSLGSGANTEAFF. The chain joins TRBV7-9 to TRBJ1-1; tentatively, D is TRBD1 (6 bases). V shed 1 base and J shed 2 bases, with 11 bases lying between them. The CDR3 has 15 amino acids. Germline assignment: CDR1 SEHNR and CDR2 FQNEAQ (reference sequence).

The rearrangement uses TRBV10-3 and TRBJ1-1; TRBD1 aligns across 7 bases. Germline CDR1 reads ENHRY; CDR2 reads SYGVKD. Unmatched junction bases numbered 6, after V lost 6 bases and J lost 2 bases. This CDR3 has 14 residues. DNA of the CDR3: TGTGCCATCAGGGGGACAGTCCGAAACACTGAAGCTTTCTTT. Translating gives CAIRGTVRNTEAFF.

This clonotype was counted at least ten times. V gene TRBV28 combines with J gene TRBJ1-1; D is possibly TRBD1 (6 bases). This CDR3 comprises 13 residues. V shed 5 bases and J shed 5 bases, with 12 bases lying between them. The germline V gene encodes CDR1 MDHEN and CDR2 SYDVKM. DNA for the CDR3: TGTGCCAGCAGTCGCACAGGGTTAACTGAAGCTTTCTTT. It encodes CASSRTGLTEAFF.

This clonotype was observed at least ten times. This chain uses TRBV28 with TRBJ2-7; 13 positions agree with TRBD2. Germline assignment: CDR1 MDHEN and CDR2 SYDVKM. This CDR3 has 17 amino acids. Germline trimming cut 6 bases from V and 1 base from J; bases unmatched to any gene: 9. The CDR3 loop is CASSRDRGLAGSYEQYF. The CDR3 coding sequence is TGTGCCAGCAGCCGGGACAGGGGACTAGCGGGATCCTACGAGCAGTACTTC.

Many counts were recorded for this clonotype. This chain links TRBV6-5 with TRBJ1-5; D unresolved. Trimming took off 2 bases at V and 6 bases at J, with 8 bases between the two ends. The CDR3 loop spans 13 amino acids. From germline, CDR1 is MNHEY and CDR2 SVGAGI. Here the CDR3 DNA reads TGTGCCAGCAGTTACGGGAGGCTTCAGCCCCAGCATTTT. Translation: CASSYGRLQPQHF.

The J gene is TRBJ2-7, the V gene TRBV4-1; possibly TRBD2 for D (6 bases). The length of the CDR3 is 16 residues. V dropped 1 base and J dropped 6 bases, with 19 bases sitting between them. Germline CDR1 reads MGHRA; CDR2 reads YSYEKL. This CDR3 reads CASSQAEPWRGSEQYF. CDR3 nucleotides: TGCGCCAGCAGCCAAGCGGAGCCTTGGAGGGGCAGCGAGCAGTACTTC.

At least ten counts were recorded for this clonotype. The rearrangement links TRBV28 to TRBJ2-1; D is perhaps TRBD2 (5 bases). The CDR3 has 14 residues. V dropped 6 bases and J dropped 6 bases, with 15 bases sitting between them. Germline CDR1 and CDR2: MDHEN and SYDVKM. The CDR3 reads CASRRPLEGNEQFF. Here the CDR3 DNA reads TGTGCCAGCAGAAGGCCCCTCGAGGGCAATGAGCAGTTCTTC. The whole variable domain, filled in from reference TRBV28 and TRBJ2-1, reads DVKVTQSSRYLVKRTGEKVFLECVQDMDHENMFWYRQDPGLGLRLIYFSYDVKMKEKGDIPEGYSVSREKKERFSLILESASTNQTSMYLCASRRPLEGNEQFFGPGTRLTVL.

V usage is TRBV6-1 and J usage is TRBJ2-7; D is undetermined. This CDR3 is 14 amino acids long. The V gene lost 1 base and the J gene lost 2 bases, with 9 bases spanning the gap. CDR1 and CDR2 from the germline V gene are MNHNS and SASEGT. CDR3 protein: CASSEDWTAYEQYF. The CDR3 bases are TGTGCCAGCAGTGAAGATTGGACGGCCTACGAGCAGTACTTC.

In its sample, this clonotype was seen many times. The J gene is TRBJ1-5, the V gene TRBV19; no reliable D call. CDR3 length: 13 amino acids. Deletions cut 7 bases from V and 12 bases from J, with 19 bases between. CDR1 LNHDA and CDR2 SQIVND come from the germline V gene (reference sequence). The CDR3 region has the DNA TGTGCCAGTACCGACACCCCCATTAATCTCCAGCATTTT. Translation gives CASTDTPINLQHF.

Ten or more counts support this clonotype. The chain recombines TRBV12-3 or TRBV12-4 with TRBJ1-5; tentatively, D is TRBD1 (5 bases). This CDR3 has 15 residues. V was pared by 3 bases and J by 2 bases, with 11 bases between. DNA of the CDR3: TGTGCCAGCAGTTTTGGGGGAGGTGGCAATCAGCCCCAGCATTTT. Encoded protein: CASSFGGGGNQPQHF.

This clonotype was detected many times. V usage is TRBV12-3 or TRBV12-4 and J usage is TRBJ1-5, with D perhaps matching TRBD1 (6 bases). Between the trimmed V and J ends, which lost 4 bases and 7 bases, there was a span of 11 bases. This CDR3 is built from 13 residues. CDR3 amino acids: CASSSTGSQPQHF. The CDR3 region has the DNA TGTGCCAGCAGTTCCACAGGGTCACAGCCCCAGCATTTT.

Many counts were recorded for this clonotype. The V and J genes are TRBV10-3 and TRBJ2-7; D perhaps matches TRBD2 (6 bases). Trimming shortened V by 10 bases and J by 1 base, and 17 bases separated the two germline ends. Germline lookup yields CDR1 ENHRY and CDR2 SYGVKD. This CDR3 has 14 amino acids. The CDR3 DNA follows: TGTGCCACGAGAGAGGGACTTGAGTCCTACGAGCAGTACTTC. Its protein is CATREGLESYEQYF.

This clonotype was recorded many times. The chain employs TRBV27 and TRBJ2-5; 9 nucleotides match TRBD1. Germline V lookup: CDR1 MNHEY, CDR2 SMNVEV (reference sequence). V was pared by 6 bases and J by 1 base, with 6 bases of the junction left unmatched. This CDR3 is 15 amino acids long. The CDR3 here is CASSFTQGAQETQYF. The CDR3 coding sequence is TGTGCCAGCAGCTTCACACAGGGGGCCCAAGAGACCCAGTACTTC.

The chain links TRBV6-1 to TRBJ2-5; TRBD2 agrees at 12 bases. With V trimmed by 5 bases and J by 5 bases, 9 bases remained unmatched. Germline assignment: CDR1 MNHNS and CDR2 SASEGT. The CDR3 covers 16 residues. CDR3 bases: TGTGCCAGCAGTAAGGCTAGCGGGAGGGCCGGGGAGACCCAGTACTTC. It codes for CASSKASGRAGETQYF.

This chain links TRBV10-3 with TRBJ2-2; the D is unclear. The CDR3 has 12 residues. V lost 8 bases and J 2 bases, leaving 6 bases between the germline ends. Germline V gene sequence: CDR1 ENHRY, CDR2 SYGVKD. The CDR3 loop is CAIRVNTGELFF. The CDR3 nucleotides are TGTGCCATCCGGGTAAACACCGGGGAGCTGTTTTTT.

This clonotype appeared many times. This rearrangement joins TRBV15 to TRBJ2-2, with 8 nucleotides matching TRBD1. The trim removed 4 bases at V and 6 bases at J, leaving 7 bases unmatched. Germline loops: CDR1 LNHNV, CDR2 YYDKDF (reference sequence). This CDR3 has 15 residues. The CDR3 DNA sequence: TGTGCCACCAGCACTAGGACAGGGACCGCCGGGGAGCTGTTTTTT. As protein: CATSTRTGTAGELFF.

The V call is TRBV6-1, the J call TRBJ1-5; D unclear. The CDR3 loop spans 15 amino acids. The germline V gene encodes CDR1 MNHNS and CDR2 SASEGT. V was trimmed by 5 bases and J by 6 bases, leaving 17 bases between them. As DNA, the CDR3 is TGTGCCAGCAGTCCCGGACTCCACCGGGCTCAGCCCCAGCATTTT. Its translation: CASSPGLHRAQPQHF.

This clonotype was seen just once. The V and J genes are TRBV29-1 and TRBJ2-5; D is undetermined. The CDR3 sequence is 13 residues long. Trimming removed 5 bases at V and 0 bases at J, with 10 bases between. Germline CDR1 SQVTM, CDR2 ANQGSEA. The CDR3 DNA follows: TGCAGCGTTTACCGGAAGTACCAAGAGACCCAGTACTTC. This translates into CSVYRKYQETQYF.

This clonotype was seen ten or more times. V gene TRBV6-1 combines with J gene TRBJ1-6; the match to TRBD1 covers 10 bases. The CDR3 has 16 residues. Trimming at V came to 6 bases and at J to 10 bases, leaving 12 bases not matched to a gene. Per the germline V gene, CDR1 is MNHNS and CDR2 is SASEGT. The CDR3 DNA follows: TGTGCCAGCAGCAGATCGACAGGGGGCTTGCAATCACCCCTCCACTTT. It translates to CASSRSTGGLQSPLHF.

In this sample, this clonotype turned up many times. DNA of the CDR3: TGTGCCTGGAGTGTACCCCGGACTGAAGCTTTCTTT. Protein product: CAWSVPRTEAFF. The chain recombines TRBV30 with TRBJ1-1, with D hard to call. This CDR3 spans 12 amino acids. CDR1 and CDR2 (germline): GTSNPN, SVGIG (reference sequence). Trimming left V 0 bases short and J 5 bases short, with 7 bases between.

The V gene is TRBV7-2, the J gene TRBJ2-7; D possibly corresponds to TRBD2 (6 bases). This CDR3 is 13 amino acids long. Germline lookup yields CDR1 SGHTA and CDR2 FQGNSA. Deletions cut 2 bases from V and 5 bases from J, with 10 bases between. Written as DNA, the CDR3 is TGTGCCAGCAGCTTACGGGGGACGAACGAGCAGTACTTC. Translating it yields CASSLRGTNEQYF. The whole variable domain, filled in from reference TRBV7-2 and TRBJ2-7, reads GAGVSQSPSNKVTEKGKDVELRCDPISGHTALYWYRQSLGQGLEFLIYFQGNSAPDKSGLPSDRFSAERTGGSVSTLTIQRTQQEDSAVYLCASSLRGTNEQYFGPGTRLTVT.

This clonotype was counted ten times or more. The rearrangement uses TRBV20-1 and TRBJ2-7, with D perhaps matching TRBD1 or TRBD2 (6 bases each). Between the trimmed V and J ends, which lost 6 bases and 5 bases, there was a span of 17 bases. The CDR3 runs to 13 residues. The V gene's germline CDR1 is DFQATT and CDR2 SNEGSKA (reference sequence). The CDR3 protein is CSAPQGTPDEQYF. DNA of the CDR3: TGCAGTGCCCCCCAGGGGACTCCGGACGAGCAGTACTTC.